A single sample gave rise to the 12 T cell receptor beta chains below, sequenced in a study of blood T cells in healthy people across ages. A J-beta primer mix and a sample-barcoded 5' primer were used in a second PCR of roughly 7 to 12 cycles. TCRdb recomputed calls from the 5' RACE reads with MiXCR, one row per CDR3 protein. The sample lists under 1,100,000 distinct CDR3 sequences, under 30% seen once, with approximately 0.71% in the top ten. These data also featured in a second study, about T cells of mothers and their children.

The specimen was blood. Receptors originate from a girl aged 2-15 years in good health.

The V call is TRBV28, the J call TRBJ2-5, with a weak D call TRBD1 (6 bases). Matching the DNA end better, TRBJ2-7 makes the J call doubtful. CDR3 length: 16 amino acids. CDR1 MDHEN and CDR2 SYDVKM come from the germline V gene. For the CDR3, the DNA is TGTGCCAGCGTAGGGACACTTTCTTTGAGCTCCTACGAGCAGTACTTC. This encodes CASVGTLSLSSYEQYF.

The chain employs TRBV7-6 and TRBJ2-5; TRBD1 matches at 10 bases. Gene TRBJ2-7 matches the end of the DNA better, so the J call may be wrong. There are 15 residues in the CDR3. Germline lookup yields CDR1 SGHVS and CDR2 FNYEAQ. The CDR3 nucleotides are TGTGCCAGCAGCCCCGCGGGACAGGGGACCTACGAGCAGTACTTC. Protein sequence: CASSPAGQGTYEQYF.

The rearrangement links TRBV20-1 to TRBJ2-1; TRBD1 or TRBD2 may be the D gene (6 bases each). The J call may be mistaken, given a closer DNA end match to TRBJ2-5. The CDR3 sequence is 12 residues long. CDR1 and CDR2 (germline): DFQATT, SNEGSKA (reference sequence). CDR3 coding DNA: TGCAGTGCTGAGGGGGGTAAAGAGACCCAGTACTTC. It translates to CSAEGGKETQYF.

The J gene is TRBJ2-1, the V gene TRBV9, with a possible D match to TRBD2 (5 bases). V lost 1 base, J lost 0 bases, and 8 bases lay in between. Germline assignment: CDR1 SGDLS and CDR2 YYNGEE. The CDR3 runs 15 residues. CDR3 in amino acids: CASSVSGDSYNEQFF. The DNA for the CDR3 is TGTGCCAGCAGCGTAAGCGGAGACTCCTACAATGAGCAGTTCTTC.

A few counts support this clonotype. CDR3 sequence (DNA): TGCAGCGCCCCGACAGGAGGCTCTGGGGCCAACGTCCTGACTTTC. It is translated as CSAPTGGSGANVLTF. The chain uses TRBV29-1 and TRBJ2-6; possible D gene TRBD1, 6 bases. Germline assignment: CDR1 SQVTM and CDR2 ANQGSEA. V was trimmed by 7 bases and J by 0 bases, leaving 13 bases between them. The CDR3 spans 15 residues.

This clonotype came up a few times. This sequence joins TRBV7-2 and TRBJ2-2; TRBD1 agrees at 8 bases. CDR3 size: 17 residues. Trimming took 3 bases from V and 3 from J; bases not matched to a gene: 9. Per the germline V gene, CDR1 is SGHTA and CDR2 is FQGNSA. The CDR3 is CASSFGAGGIHTGELFF. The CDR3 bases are TGTGCCAGCAGCTTCGGGGCAGGGGGCATCCACACCGGGGAGCTGTTTTTT.

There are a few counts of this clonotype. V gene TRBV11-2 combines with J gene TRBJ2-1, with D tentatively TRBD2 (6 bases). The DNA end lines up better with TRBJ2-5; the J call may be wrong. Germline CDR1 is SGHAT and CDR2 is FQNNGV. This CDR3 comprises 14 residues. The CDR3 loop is CASSPGDWGETQYF. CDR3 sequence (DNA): TGTGCCAGCAGCCCTGGGGACTGGGGGGAGACCCAGTACTTC.

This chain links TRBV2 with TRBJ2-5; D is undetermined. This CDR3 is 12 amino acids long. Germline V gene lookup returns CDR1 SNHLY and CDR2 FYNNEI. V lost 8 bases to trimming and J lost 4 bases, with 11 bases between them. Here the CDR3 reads CASAELGETQYF. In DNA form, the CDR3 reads TGTGCCAGCGCGGAATTGGGAGAGACCCAGTACTTC.

This CDR3 is CASSLDPNGVKLFF. In DNA form, the CDR3 reads TGTGCCAGCAGCTTAGACCCGAACGGGGTAAAACTGTTTTTT. The rearrangement uses TRBV11-2 and TRBJ1-4; D is unclear. V was trimmed by 0 bases and J by 10 bases, leaving 12 bases between them. The CDR3 contains 14 residues. Germline V gene sequence: CDR1 SGHAT, CDR2 FQNNGV.

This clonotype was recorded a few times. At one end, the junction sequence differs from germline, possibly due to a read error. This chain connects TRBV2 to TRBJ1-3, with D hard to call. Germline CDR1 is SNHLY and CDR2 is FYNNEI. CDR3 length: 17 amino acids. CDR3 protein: CASLTQPGDRSGYTIYF. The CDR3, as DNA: TGTGCCAGCCTTACACAACCAGGAGACCGTTCTGGATACACCATATATTTT. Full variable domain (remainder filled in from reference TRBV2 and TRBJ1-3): EPEVTQTPSHQVTQMGQEVILRCVPISNHLYFYWYRQILGQKVEFLVSFYNNEISEKSEIFDDQFSVERPDGSNFTLKIRSTKLEDSAMYFCASLTQPGDRSGYTIYFGEGSWLTVV.

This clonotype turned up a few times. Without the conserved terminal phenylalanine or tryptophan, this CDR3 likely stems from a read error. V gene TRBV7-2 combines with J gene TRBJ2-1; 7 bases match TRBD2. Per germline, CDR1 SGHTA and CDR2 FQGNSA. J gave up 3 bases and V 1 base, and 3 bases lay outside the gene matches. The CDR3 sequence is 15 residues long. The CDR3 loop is CASSLEAGLYNEQFL. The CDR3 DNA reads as TGTGCCAGCAGCTTAGAAGCGGGACTCTACAATGAGCAGTTCCTC.

The CDR3 DNA reads TGTGCCAGCAGCTTAACGGGTGGGGGGGTTTACTATGAGCAGTTCTTC. Protein sequence: CASSLTGGGVYYEQFF. The genes are TRBV7-3 and TRBJ2-1; 7 bases map to TRBD2. In germline, CDR1 is SGHTA, CDR2 FQGTGA. V gave up 0 bases and J gave up 8 bases; unmatched junction bases: 10. CDR3 length: 16 amino acids.